This TCR beta chain originates from a study of shared clonotypes between healthy human individuals (dated by TCRdb to 2020 to 2022). For context, the study as a whole: The cohort included three men and a couple of women between 18 and 49 years of age. The study deeply sequenced blood TCR repertoires of about five healthy adults to estimate repertoire size and the extent of clonotype sharing between individuals. Different laboratories and diverse techniques were used to prepare libraries and sequence TCR repertoires, to increase sequencing depth and limit assay-specific biases. Per donor, leukapheresis produced somewhere between about 0.85 and 8.9 billion PBMCs.

The donors were healthy, HIV-negative adults with no recently reported acute infections or vaccinations. Only Caucasian adults living in Nashville, Tennessee, USA were represented among the donors. For unsorted samples, about 85 million PBMCs were counted and genomic DNA was extracted with the QIAamp DNA Blood Mini kit. After blood collection by leukapheresis, PBMCs were isolated using Ficoll-Histopaque density gradient centrifugation and then cryopreserved in the vapor phase of liquid nitrogen. CDR1 and CDR2, looked up from the germline V gene, are KGHSH and LQKENI. V is pared back by 2 bases and J by 4 bases, with 6 bases lying between the germline termini. The CDR3 sequence holds 13 residues, the cysteine and phenylalanine included. Here the CDR3 DNA is all that survives: 39 bases in frame from base 1. Using the deep immunoSEQ assay, TCR CDR3 regions were amplified from genomic DNA by multiplex PCR. Genomic DNA extracted from each cell subset was distributed evenly over all wells of several immunoSEQ 96-well plates, and each plate served as one replicate. For unsorted PBMC, roughly 300 ng of genomic DNA, equivalent to around 30,000 T cell genomes, went into each replicate PCR. Genomic DNA from unsorted PBMC was sequenced over ten immunoSEQ deep assay plates. Purified libraries were quantified with a Qubit 3.0 fluorometer, sized on a Bioanalyzer 2100, and re-quantified with the KAPA Library Quantification kit. Each immunoSEQ 96-well plate was sequenced on its own single-read 150-cycle Illumina NextSeq 550 flow cell. The authors processed their data as follows. The immunoSEQ output contained only junctional sequences without quality scores, so filtering could not match that applied to full-length reads. To assign V/J genes and CDR3, sequences were annotated against IMGT germline references using PyIR, a Python wrapper for IgBLAST v1.9. Any read was removed if the V/J assignment was weak (E-value above 1e-6), the CDR3 was missing, or the read contained stop codons, out-of-frame junctions, or ambiguous translated residues. A V3J clonotype was defined by an identical inferred V gene, J gene, and CDR3 amino acid sequence. The percentage overlap between two repertoires was calculated by dividing the number of shared unique clonotypes by the size of the smaller repertoire. Richness of each repertoire was evaluated using RTK rarefaction, the Chao1 estimator, and Recon v2.1 estimates of unobserved clonotypes. TCRdb provides this immuneACCESS table in a form limited to in-frame rearrangements. Some clones are lacking; in checked studies, under half of them reflect an unresolved V gene, and why the rest are absent is not known. D and trimming were read from the DNA, whereas the V and J calls and clone size are those reported in that table. The table for this sample lists about 480,000 clones; about four fifths of them were counted only once. The ten largest account for 10% to 15% of the sample.

The paper's findings and limits, for the study overall: Sampling was restricted to blood, and TCR repertoires in tissues likely differ from the TCR repertoires found in blood. Because the study included only a small number of donors, the genetic and exposure-history diversity represented was limited. Pairwise subsampling indicated that sequencing depth was expected to affect the degree of clonotype sharing among donors.

Remarks on this clone: Its cognate antigen has yet to be identified. No much larger clone is present one base from it, and per-base qualities are unavailable.

The sample was PBMCs. The chain links TRBV18 with TRBJ2-1; the D gene lacks a confident call. The receptor's source is a woman between 40 and 55 years old in good health. Some clones in this sample may be carry-over from other donors' samples. The CDR3: CASSPTDYNEQFF. The DNA reads TGTGCCAGCTCACCAACTGATTACAATGAGCAGTTCTTC. This CDR3, with the reference TRBV18 and TRBJ2-1 proteins standing in past its ends, gives the full variable domain NAGVMQNPRHLVRRRGQEARLRCSPMKGHSHVYWYRQLPEEGLKFMVYLQKENIIDESGMPKERFSAEFPKEGPSILRIQQVVRGDSAAYFCASSPTDYNEQFFGPGTRLTVL.